The T cell receptor (beta chain) described here comes from a study of T cells in Graves' hyperthyroidism and ophthalmopathy. From RNA transcripts, TCR beta CDR3 regions were amplified. The HTBI set primed first-round TCR CDR3 RT-PCR. TCRdb itself ran the multiplex PCR reads through MiXCR, one entry per CDR3 protein. The data hold 92,000 or so distinct CDR3 sequences, with about 51% observed a single time. Trimming removed 8 bases from V and 7 bases from J; junction bases left unmatched: 7. Germline V gene sequence: CDR1 SQVTM, CDR2 ANQGSEA. The CDR3 consists of 11 residues. This receptor was identified in a woman in her thirties or forties with Graves' hyperthyroidism. The sample taken for sequencing was blood. V gene TRBV29-1 combines with J gene TRBJ1-2, with 7 bases fitting TRBD1. CDR3 DNA sequence: TGCAGCTTGGAGGGGGCTCTTGGCTACACCTTC. This gives the protein CSLEGALGYTF.